This passage covers 29 T cell receptor beta chains from one sample sequenced in a study of shared clonotypes between healthy human individuals. Some clones are missing from TCRdb's copy, which holds only in-frame ones; the method was immunoSEQ multiplex PCR. Of millions of clones listed, 90% to 95% were seen once; the top ten hold 1.5% to 2%. The naive CD8 fraction comprised CD45RO-negative cells positively selected for CCR7 and excluded terminally differentiated effector memory CD45RA+ cells. Sequencing was carried out using naive CD8+ T cells from PBMCs. The receptors here all came from a man aged 18 to 35 in good health. Some clones in this sample may be carry-over from other donors' samples.

This chain joins TRBV5-8 and TRBJ2-1; unclear D gene. The CDR3 is 14 residues long. V was shortened by 4 bases and J by 3 bases, with 11 bases between the two germline ends. CDR1 and CDR2 from the germline V gene are SGHTS and YDEGEE. CDR3 nucleotides: TGTGCCAGCAGCCTTGAGACATTCTACAATGAGCAGTTCTTC. Its translation: CASSLETFYNEQFF.

Concerning this clone itself: Other DNA sequences in this specimen translate into the identical CDR3. This chain links TRBV29-1 with TRBJ1-2; D remains ambiguous. Trimming left V 6 bases short and J 0 bases short, with 8 bases between. Germline CDR1 and CDR2: SQVTM and ANQGSEA. This CDR3 has 12 residues. CDR3 protein: CSVVTANYGYTF. The CDR3 bases are TGCAGCGTCGTTACAGCTAACTATGGCTACACCTTC.

This chain uses TRBV4-1 with TRBJ1-2; D ambiguous. Germline loops: CDR1 MGHRA, CDR2 YSYEKL. Deletions cut 4 bases from V and 1 base from J, with 13 bases between. CDR3 length: 15 residues. The CDR3 spells CASSPTKQLNYGYTF. In DNA form, the CDR3 reads TGCGCCAGCAGCCCCACGAAGCAACTTAACTATGGCTACACCTTC.

V is TRBV6-5 and J is TRBJ1-5; D possibly corresponds to TRBD1 (5 bases). The length of the CDR3 is 14 residues. V lost 4 bases and J 0 bases, leaving 7 bases between the germline ends. The germline V gene encodes CDR1 MNHEY and CDR2 SVGAGI. The chain's CDR3 is CASSSDSSNQPQHF. The CDR3 bases are TGTGCCAGCAGTTCAGACAGTAGCAATCAGCCCCAGCATTTT.

This chain uses TRBV9 with TRBJ2-2; D unresolved. This CDR3 is 16 amino acids long. Germline CDR1 and CDR2: SGDLS and YYNGEE. V was pared by 2 bases and J by 1 base, with 12 bases between. Here the CDR3 DNA reads TGTGCCAGCAGCGTTACTACAACACTGAACACCGGGGAGCTGTTTTTT. This codes for CASSVTTTLNTGELFF.

The chain is built from TRBV5-1 and TRBJ1-1; the D gene is possibly TRBD1 (6 bases). V lost 0 bases to trimming and J lost 2 bases, with 11 bases between them. From germline, CDR1 is SGHRS and CDR2 YFSETQ. The CDR3 totals 15 residues. Here the CDR3 reads CASSLVPGVNTEAFF. The CDR3 DNA reads TGCGCCAGCAGCTTGGTACCAGGGGTAAACACTGAAGCTTTCTTT.

The J gene is TRBJ1-1, the V gene TRBV5-1; TRBD1 agrees at 7 bases. The CDR3 is made up of 15 amino acids. Germline V gene lookup returns CDR1 SGHRS and CDR2 YFSETQ. The V and J ends lost 9 bases and 10 bases, in that order; junction bases with no gene match: 21. The CDR3 region has the DNA TGCGCCACCAAAAGGGGGCAGGGGAATGGGAACTCAGCTTTCTTT. It codes for CATKRGQGNGNSAFF.

The J gene is TRBJ2-2, the V gene TRBV7-6; the D is unclear. The CDR3 consists of 12 residues. V lost 4 bases and J lost 6, with 6 bases in between. CDR1 is SGHVS and CDR2 is FNYEAQ in the germline V gene. The CDR3 DNA reads as TGTGCCAGCAGCTACGTGGCCGGGGAGCTGTTTTTT. Its translation: CASSYVAGELFF.

This clone has just one count. The rearrangement joins TRBV28 to TRBJ1-1; D possibly corresponds to TRBD1 (5 bases). Germline CDR1 and CDR2: MDHEN and SYDVKM. Trimming removed 6 bases from V and 0 bases from J, with 8 bases in between. The CDR3 runs to 13 residues. The CDR3 DNA is TGTGCCAGCAGACAGGTCATGAACACTGAAGCTTTCTTT. Encoded protein: CASRQVMNTEAFF.

The chain has TRBV11-2 and TRBJ2-7; D unresolved. CDR3 length: 15 amino acids. With 0 bases removed from V and 1 base from J, the gap between germline ends came to 10 bases. Germline values: CDR1 SGHAT, CDR2 FQNNGV. CDR3 residues: CASSLERATSYEQYF. The CDR3 DNA reads as TGTGCCAGCAGCTTAGAGCGAGCAACTTCCTACGAGCAGTACTTC.

The chain is built from TRBV29-1 and TRBJ1-2, with 7 nucleotides matching TRBD1. CDR3 length: 13 amino acids. The ends lost 4 bases at V and 2 bases at J; junction bases unmatched: 4. The germline gives CDR1 SQVTM, CDR2 ANQGSEA. Here the CDR3 reads CSVVGGDNYGYTF. Here the CDR3 DNA reads TGCAGCGTTGTAGGGGGCGACAACTATGGCTACACCTTC. The full variable domain, completed using reference TRBV29-1 and TRBJ1-2, is SAVISQKPSRDICQRGTSLTIQCQVDSQVTMMFWYRQQPGQSLTLIATANQGSEATYESGFVIDKFPISRPNLTFSTLTVSNMSPEDSSIYLCSVVGGDNYGYTFGSGTRLTVV.

The chain is built from TRBV2 and TRBJ2-7, with a tentative D call TRBD1 (8 bases). The CDR3 totals 13 residues. V was clipped by 10 bases and J by 7 bases, with 20 bases between them. CDR1 is SNHLY and CDR2 is FYNNEI in the germline V gene. The CDR3 reads CAINTGGGREQYF. CDR3 in DNA: TGTGCCATCAATACAGGGGGGGGTAGAGAGCAGTACTTC. The whole variable domain, filled in from reference TRBV2 and TRBJ2-7, reads EPEVTQTPSHQVTQMGQEVILRCVPISNHLYFYWYRQILGQKVEFLVSFYNNEISEKSEIFDDQFSVERPDGSNFTLKIRSTKLEDSAMYFCAINTGGGREQYFGPGTRLTVT.

This chain uses TRBV9 with TRBJ2-5, with a weak D call TRBD1 (6 bases). With 2 bases removed from V and 9 bases from J, the gap between germline ends came to 14 bases. Germline V lookup: CDR1 SGDLS, CDR2 YYNGEE. The CDR3 contains 13 residues. The CDR3 region is CASSVGDGGSQYF. CDR3 nucleotide sequence: TGTGCCAGCAGCGTTGGCGATGGGGGCTCCCAGTACTTC. Variable domain in full (rest from reference TRBV9 and TRBJ2-5): DSGVTQTPKHLITATGQRVTLRCSPRSGDLSVYWYQQSLDQGLQFLIQYYNGEERAKGNILERFSAQQFPDLHSELNLSSLELGDSALYFCASSVGDGGSQYFGPGTRLLVL.

In DNA, the CDR3 is TGTGCCAGCAGTACCCGGACTGTAGATACGCAGTATTTT. This encodes CASSTRTVDTQYF. J is TRBJ2-3 and V is TRBV27; weak D call: TRBD2 (5 bases). The CDR3 extends over 13 amino acids. V lost 5 bases to trimming and J lost 5 bases, with 11 bases between them. Germline CDR1 reads MNHEY; CDR2 reads SMNVEV (reference sequence).

The chain has TRBV27 and TRBJ1-6, with no clear D. V lost 1 base, J lost 7 bases, and 5 bases lay in between. Germline V gene sequence: CDR1 MNHEY, CDR2 SMNVEV (reference sequence). CDR3 length: 13 residues. The CDR3 DNA sequence: TGTGCCAGCAGTTTATACGGGAATTCACCCCTCCACTTT. Encoded protein: CASSLYGNSPLHF.

The V and J genes are TRBV6-4 and TRBJ2-7; D is unresolved. V shed 0 bases and J shed 6 bases, with 15 bases lying between them. Germline V gene sequence: CDR1 MRHNA, CDR2 SNTAGT. The CDR3 length is 15 residues. The CDR3 DNA is TGTGCCAGCAGTGACTCGATGCGGAGTAGTAGCGAGCAGTACTTC. Translated, it gives CASSDSMRSSSEQYF.

DNA for the CDR3: TGTGCCAGCAGTTTAAGGCCCCCCAATGAGCAGTTCTTC. This sequence encodes CASSLRPPNEQFF. The chain joins TRBV27 to TRBJ2-1; D gene unclear. CDR3 length: 13 residues. Trimming left V 2 bases short and J 6 bases short, with 8 bases between. The germline V gene encodes CDR1 MNHEY and CDR2 SMNVEV (reference sequence).

Concerning this clone: Other DNA sequences in the sample encode the same CDR3. This chain connects TRBV27 to TRBJ2-7; D tentatively reads TRBD1 or TRBD2 (5 bases each). From germline, CDR1 is MNHEY and CDR2 SMNVEV (reference sequence). The CDR3 runs 14 residues. The V and J ends lost 3 bases and 3 bases respectively, with 12 bases between them. The CDR3 region has the DNA TGTGCCAGCAGTTTGTTGGGACCCAGCTACGAGCAGTACTTC. Residues: CASSLLGPSYEQYF.

The gene calls are TRBV7-2 and TRBJ1-4; TRBD1 aligns across 10 bases. The CDR3 totals 15 residues. CDR1 is SGHTA, CDR2 FQGNSA, per germline. V dropped 4 bases and J dropped 10; count of bases not matched to a gene: 9. CDR3 sequence: CASSYPGQGSGKLFF. CDR3 coding DNA: TGTGCCAGCAGCTATCCGGGACAGGGGTCAGGAAAACTGTTTTTT.

The rearrangement uses TRBV27 and TRBJ2-3, with D unclear. This CDR3 contains 14 residues. V was trimmed by 5 bases and J by 0 bases, leaving 9 bases between them. Germline values: CDR1 MNHEY, CDR2 SMNVEV (reference sequence). CDR3 in DNA: TGTGCCAGCAGTCCAACTCCTAGCACAGATACGCAGTATTTT. Translation gives CASSPTPSTDTQYF.

In this sample, this clone turned up once. The rearrangement links TRBV6-1 to TRBJ1-1, with a tentative D call TRBD1 (5 bases). Germline V gene sequence: CDR1 MNHNS, CDR2 SASEGT. Trimming pared 8 bases from V and 4 bases from J, leaving 11 bases between. The CDR3 runs to 12 residues. The CDR3 DNA reads as TGTGCCAGCGGAAGGGGTGTCACTGAAGCTTTCTTT. It encodes CASGRGVTEAFF.

The gene calls are TRBV2 and TRBJ2-1; 12 bases agree with TRBD1. From germline, CDR1 is SNHLY and CDR2 FYNNEI. After removal of 6 bases from V and 6 bases from J, the junction contained 6 bases not matched to a gene. This CDR3 contains 15 residues. The DNA of the CDR3 is TGTGCCAGCAGGGGGACAGGGGGCTTTTTCAATGAGCAGTTCTTC. This translates into CASRGTGGFFNEQFF.

Turning to this clone: In the same sample, other DNA sequences code for this CDR3. The J gene is TRBJ2-2, the V gene TRBV4-3; D gene uncertain. CDR1 is LGHNA, CDR2 YSLEER, per germline. Between the trimmed V and J ends, which lost 0 bases and 2 bases, there was a span of 7 bases. This CDR3 spans 15 amino acids. Here the CDR3 DNA reads TGCGCCAGCAGCCAAGATCCAGCCAACACCGGGGAGCTGTTTTTT. Translating gives CASSQDPANTGELFF.

This rearrangement joins TRBV27 to TRBJ2-1; TRBD2 matches at 10 bases. V lost 8 bases, J lost 0 bases, and 4 bases stayed unmatched. CDR1 and CDR2 (germline): MNHEY, SMNVEV (reference sequence). The length of the CDR3 is 15 residues. CDR3 in DNA: TGTGCCAGCCAGACTAGCGGGTCCTCCTACAATGAGCAGTTCTTC. This sequence encodes CASQTSGSSYNEQFF.

This clone was seen just once. V usage is TRBV5-6 and J usage is TRBJ2-5; maybe TRBD2 (7 bases). The CDR3 spans 14 residues. The V gene's germline CDR1 is SGHDT and CDR2 YYEEEE. V was trimmed by 4 bases and J by 5 bases, leaving 15 bases between them. The CDR3 DNA reads TGTGCCAGCAGCACCCCGGGGGGCCTTGAGACCCAGTACTTC. Its protein is CASSTPGGLETQYF.

The J gene is TRBJ2-7, the V gene TRBV27; tentative D call: TRBD1 (6 bases). Deletions cut 5 bases from V and 6 bases from J, with 14 bases between. This CDR3 is built from 13 residues. Germline V CDR1 and CDR2: MNHEY, SMNVEV (reference sequence). CDR3 coding DNA: TGTGCCAGCAGTCCGATACAGGGTGGCGAGCAGTACTTC. It is translated as CASSPIQGGEQYF.

The chain links TRBV19 to TRBJ1-1; D is ambiguous. CDR3 length: 12 residues. The V and J ends lost 5 bases and 5 bases respectively, with 9 bases between them. From germline, CDR1 is LNHDA and CDR2 SQIVND (reference sequence). As DNA, the CDR3 is TGTGCCAGTAGTCCTACGGGGACTGAAGCTTTCTTT. It specifies CASSPTGTEAFF.

This chain links TRBV4-2 with TRBJ2-7, with TRBD1 matching 9 bases. Germline assignment: CDR1 LGHNA and CDR2 YNFKEQ. V dropped 4 bases and J dropped 3; count of bases not matched to a gene: 7. The CDR3 extends over 15 amino acids. CDR3 sequence (DNA): TGTGCCAGCAGCCCCCGGGGGACAGGGTTCTACGAGCAGTACTTC. Protein sequence: CASSPRGTGFYEQYF.

J is TRBJ1-5 and V is TRBV19, with D unclear. The V end lost 6 bases, the J end lost 3 bases, and 12 bases lay between the germline ends. Germline V gene lookup returns CDR1 LNHDA and CDR2 SQIVND (reference sequence). The CDR3 loop spans 14 amino acids. The CDR3 region is CASSRGRANQPQHF. The CDR3 coding sequence is TGTGCCAGTAGCAGAGGGAGGGCCAATCAGCCCCAGCATTTT.